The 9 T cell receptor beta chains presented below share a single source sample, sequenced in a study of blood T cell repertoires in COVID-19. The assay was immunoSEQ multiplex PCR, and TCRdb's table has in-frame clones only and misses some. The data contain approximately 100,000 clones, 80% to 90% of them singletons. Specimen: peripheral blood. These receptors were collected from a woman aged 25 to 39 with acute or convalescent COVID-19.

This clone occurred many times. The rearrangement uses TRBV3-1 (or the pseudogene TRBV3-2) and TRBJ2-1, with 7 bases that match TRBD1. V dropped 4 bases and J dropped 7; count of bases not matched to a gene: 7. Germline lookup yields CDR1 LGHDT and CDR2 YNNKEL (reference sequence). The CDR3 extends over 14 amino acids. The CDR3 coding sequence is TGTGCCAGCAGCCGCAGGGGGTCCGATAATGAGCAGTTCTTC. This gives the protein CASSRRGSDNEQFF.

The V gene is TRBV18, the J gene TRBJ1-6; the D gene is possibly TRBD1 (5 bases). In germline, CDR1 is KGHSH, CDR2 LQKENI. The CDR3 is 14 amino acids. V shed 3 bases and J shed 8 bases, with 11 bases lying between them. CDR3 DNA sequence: TGTGCCAGCTCACCGACAGAAGACTATTCACCCCTCCACTTT. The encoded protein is CASSPTEDYSPLHF.

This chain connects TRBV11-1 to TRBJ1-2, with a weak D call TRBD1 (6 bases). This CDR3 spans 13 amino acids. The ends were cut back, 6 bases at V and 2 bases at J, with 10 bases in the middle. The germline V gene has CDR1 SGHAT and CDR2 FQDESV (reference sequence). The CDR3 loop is CASSHGQNYGYTF. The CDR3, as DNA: TGTGCCAGCAGTCACGGACAGAACTATGGCTACACCTTC.

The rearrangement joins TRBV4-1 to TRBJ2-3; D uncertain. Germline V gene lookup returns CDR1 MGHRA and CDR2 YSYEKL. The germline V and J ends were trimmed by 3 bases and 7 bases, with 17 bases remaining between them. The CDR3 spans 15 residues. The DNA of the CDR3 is TGCGCCAGCAGCCAGATGGCCCCGCCCCCACATACGCAGTATTTT. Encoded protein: CASSQMAPPPHTQYF.

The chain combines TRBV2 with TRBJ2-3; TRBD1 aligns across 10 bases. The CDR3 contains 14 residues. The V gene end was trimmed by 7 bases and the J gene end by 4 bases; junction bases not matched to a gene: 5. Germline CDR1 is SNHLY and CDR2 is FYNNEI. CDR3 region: CASNPTGGADTQYF. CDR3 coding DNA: TGTGCCAGCAACCCGACAGGGGGCGCAGATACGCAGTATTTT.

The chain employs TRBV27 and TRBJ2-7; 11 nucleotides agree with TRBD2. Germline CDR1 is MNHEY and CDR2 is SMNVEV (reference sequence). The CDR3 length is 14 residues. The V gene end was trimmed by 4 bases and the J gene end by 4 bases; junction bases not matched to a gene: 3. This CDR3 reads CASSSGLAGYEQYF. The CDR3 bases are TGTGCCAGCAGTTCCGGACTAGCGGGTTACGAGCAGTACTTC.

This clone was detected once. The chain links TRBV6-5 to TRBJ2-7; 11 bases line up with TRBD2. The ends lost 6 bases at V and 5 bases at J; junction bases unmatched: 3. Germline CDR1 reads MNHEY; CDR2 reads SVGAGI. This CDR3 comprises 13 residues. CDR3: CASRPTSGDEQYF. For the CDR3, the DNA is TGTGCCAGCAGACCGACTAGCGGGGACGAGCAGTACTTC.

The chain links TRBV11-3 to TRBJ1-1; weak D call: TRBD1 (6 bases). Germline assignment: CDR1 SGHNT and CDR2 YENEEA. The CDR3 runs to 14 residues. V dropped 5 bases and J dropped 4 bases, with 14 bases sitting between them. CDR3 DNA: TGTGCCAGCAGCACGGGGGGGGCGACCACTGAAGCTTTCTTT. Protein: CASSTGGATTEAFF. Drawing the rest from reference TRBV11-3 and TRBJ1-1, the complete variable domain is EAGVVQSPRYKIIEKKQPVAFWCNPISGHNTLYWYLQNLGQGPELLIRYENEEAVDDSQLPKDRFSAERLKGVDSTLKIQPAELGDSAVYLCASSTGGATTEAFFGQGTRLTVV.

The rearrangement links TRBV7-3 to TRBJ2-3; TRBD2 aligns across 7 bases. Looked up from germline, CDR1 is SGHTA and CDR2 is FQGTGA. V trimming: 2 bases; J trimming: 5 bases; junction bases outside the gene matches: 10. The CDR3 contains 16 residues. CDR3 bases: TGTGCCAGCAGCTTAGTTGCCAGCGGGGTGGGAGATACGCAGTATTTT. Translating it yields CASSLVASGVGDTQYF. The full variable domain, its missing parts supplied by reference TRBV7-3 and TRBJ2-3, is GAGVSQTPSNKVTEKGKYVELRCDPISGHTALYWYRQSLGQGPEFLIYFQGTGAADDSGLPNDRFFAVRPEGSVSTLKIQRTERGDSAVYLCASSLVASGVGDTQYFGPGTRLTVL.